The clone carrying this T cell receptor (beta chain) has more than one count but fewer than ten. The antigen remains unidentified. Pools of viral peptides were used by the ViraFEST assay to expand antigen-specific CD4+ T cells ahead of sequencing. The authors isolated CD4+ T cells after less than eleven days of culture. The person was diagnosed with PCR-confirmed SARS-CoV-2 infection between March and December 2020. Each person got two doses of an mRNA SARS-CoV-2 vaccine, BNT162b2 or mRNA-1273. A half-medium replacement with IL-2 medium was carried out on days 3 and 7. Only in-frame clones appear in the TCRdb table, and some are missing; sequencing was by immunoSEQ multiplex PCR. The sample consists of 15,000 to 20,000 clones, about 74% of them appearing once. The V segment lost 4 bases and the J segment 0 bases; nucleotides outside the gene matches: 10. Per the germline V gene, CDR1 is SGHRS and CDR2 is YFSETQ. This CDR3 has 18 amino acids.

The data belong to a study of vaccination effects on CD4 cells after COVID-19. On the study more broadly: Convalescent patients (three in total) were sampled early and late after vaccination.

This sequence was found in a human donor who had a prior SARS-CoV-2 infection. Here the sequenced sample was CD4+ T cells from PBMCs cultured with SARS-CoV-2 spike peptides, taken after COVID-19 vaccination. The chain carries TRBV5-1 and TRBJ2-3; 11 bases agree with TRBD1. Here the CDR3 reads CASSIGQGAYSSTDTQYF. The CDR3, as DNA: TGCGCCAGCAGCATCGGACAGGGGGCGTATTCTAGCACAGATACGCAGTATTTT.